Below, 30 T cell receptor beta chains from the same sample are listed, as sequenced in a study of blood T cell repertoires in COVID-19. The method was immunoSEQ multiplex PCR; TCRdb's version includes in-frame clones alone and lacks a portion of them. The table includes roughly 260,000 clones, roughly 86% detected once. The sequenced material came from peripheral blood. These receptors came from a man aged 35-49 years who had recovered from COVID-19.

The gene calls are TRBV6-6 and TRBJ1-2; 9 bases match TRBD1. The CDR3 loop spans 16 amino acids. Trimming at V came to 2 bases and at J to 3 bases, leaving 7 bases not matched to a gene. The germline CDR1 and CDR2 sequences are MNHNY and SVGAGI (reference sequence). The CDR3 DNA reads TGTGCCAGCAGTTACCCTTCACGGACAGGGGACTATGGCTACACCTTC. It codes for CASSYPSRTGDYGYTF.

Of note for this clone: The sample carries other DNA sequences with the same CDR3. The rearrangement uses TRBV6-5 and TRBJ2-3; D possibly corresponds to TRBD2 (6 bases). Germline loops: CDR1 MNHEY, CDR2 SVGAGI. V dropped 8 bases and J dropped 2 bases, with 8 bases sitting between them. The CDR3 is made up of 12 amino acids. CDR3 bases: TGTGCCAGCCGGGGGAACACAGATACGCAGTATTTT. Its protein product is CASRGNTDTQYF.

The CDR3 protein is CASSSRGRGGKLFF. CDR3 in DNA: TGTGCCAGCAGCTCACGAGGGAGGGGAGGAAAACTGTTTTTT. This rearrangement joins TRBV5-6 to TRBJ1-4; D perhaps matches TRBD1 (5 bases). V shed 3 bases and J shed 10 bases, with 16 bases lying between them. Germline assignment: CDR1 SGHDT and CDR2 YYEEEE. This CDR3 has 14 residues. Filled out from reference TRBV5-6 and TRBJ1-4, the complete variable domain reads DAGVTQSPTHLIKTRGQQVTLRCSPKSGHDTVSWYQQALGQGPQFIFQYYEEEERQRGNFPDRFSGHQFPNYSSELNVNALLLGDSALYLCASSSRGRGGKLFFGSGTQLSVL.

The V call is TRBV28, the J call TRBJ1-2, with D possibly TRBD1 on 5 matching bases. The germline gives CDR1 MDHEN, CDR2 SYDVKM. V was pared by 2 bases and J by 0 bases, with 13 bases between. This CDR3 spans 16 amino acids. The CDR3 region has the DNA TGTGCCAGCAGTTTAATGGCAGGGAGGGCTAACTATGGCTACACCTTC. Encoded protein: CASSLMAGRANYGYTF.

The genes are TRBV6-5 and TRBJ2-2; maybe TRBD1 (6 bases). This CDR3 is 13 amino acids long. CDR1 and CDR2 from the germline V gene are MNHEY and SVGAGI. The V and J ends lost 7 bases and 6 bases respectively, with 12 bases between them. This chain's CDR3 is CASKNTGPGELFF. The DNA for the CDR3 is TGTGCCAGCAAAAATACAGGGCCCGGGGAGCTGTTTTTT.

V is TRBV12-5 and J is TRBJ1-5; 11 nucleotides agree with TRBD1. Germline assignment: CDR1 LGHNT and CDR2 FRNRAP. The CDR3 contains 14 residues. J was trimmed by 5 bases and V by 7 bases; bases with no gene match: 4. CDR3 sequence (DNA): TGTGCTAGTGCCTCGGGACAGGGGGATCAGCCCCAGCATTTT. Translation: CASASGQGDQPQHF.

The V and J genes are TRBV7-8 and TRBJ2-7; 7 nucleotides align to TRBD1. CDR1 and CDR2 (germline): SGHVS, FQNEAQ. This CDR3 is 13 amino acids long. After removal of 3 bases from V and 7 bases from J, the junction contained 6 bases not matched to a gene. The CDR3 DNA reads TGTGCCAGCAGCTTCGACAGGGTCGGTGAGCAGTACTTC. Amino acids: CASSFDRVGEQYF.

This clone was recorded once. This rearrangement joins TRBV6-2 or TRBV6-3 to TRBJ2-7, with D maybe TRBD1 (6 bases). The CDR3 loop spans 15 amino acids. Between the trimmed V and J ends, which lost 4 bases and 1 base, there was a span of 14 bases. The V gene's germline CDR1 is MNHEY and CDR2 SVGEGT. The CDR3 is CASSSLAGESYEQYF. The CDR3 DNA is TGTGCCAGCAGTTCCCTAGCAGGGGAGTCCTACGAGCAGTACTTC.

V is TRBV7-3 and J is TRBJ2-5; TRBD1 agrees at 7 bases. The CDR3 runs 13 residues. V lost 5 bases to trimming and J lost 4 bases; unmatched junction nucleotides: 4. Germline V lookup: CDR1 SGHTA, CDR2 FQGTGA. In nucleotides, the CDR3 is TGTGCCAGCAGCCTAGGGGGCCGAGAGACCCAGTACTTC. Residues: CASSLGGRETQYF.

V usage is TRBV5-3 and J usage is TRBJ1-3; 9 nucleotides line up with TRBD1. TRBV5-3 is flagged as an ORF with uncertain function. The CDR3 consists of 20 residues. The V gene end was trimmed by 0 bases and the J gene end by 3 bases; junction bases not matched to a gene: 16. The CDR3 reads CARSLERSGDDRGFGNTIYF. CDR3 DNA: TGTGCCAGAAGCTTGGAGAGGTCCGGGGACGACAGGGGGTTTGGAAACACCATATATTTT.

The rearrangement uses TRBV16 and TRBJ2-7; tentatively, D is TRBD2 (7 bases). Germline lookup yields CDR1 KGHSY and CDR2 FQNENV. CDR3 length: 16 amino acids. V lost 0 bases to trimming and J lost 3 bases, with 15 bases between them. Here the CDR3 DNA reads TGTGCCAGCAGCCAATCGGCGGGGGCAATAAACTACGAGCAGTACTTC. This translates into CASSQSAGAINYEQYF.

The rearrangement links TRBV6-2 or TRBV6-3 to TRBJ2-4, with TRBD2 matching over 8 bases. Trimming removed 4 bases from V and 5 bases from J; junction bases left unmatched: 13. The length of the CDR3 is 17 residues. CDR1 and CDR2 (germline): MNHEY, SVGEGT. The CDR3 bases are TGTGCCAGCAGTTTTTCGCCGGGACTAGTGTTGGAAAACATTCAGTACTTC. Protein sequence: CASSFSPGLVLENIQYF.

The chain is built from TRBV14 and TRBJ2-1; 10 nucleotides line up with TRBD1. V shed 3 bases and J 2 bases; nucleotides not matched to a gene: 1. The CDR3 spans 15 residues. CDR1 and CDR2 from the germline V gene are SGHDN and FVKESK. Here the CDR3 reads CASSQGQGPYNEQFF. As DNA, the CDR3 is TGTGCCAGCAGCCAGGGACAGGGGCCCTACAATGAGCAGTTCTTC.

The chain combines TRBV11-2 with TRBJ1-5; D call uncertain. The V end was cut by 5 bases, the J end by 4 bases, with 9 bases between. Germline V gene data show CDR1 as SGHAT and CDR2 as FQNNGV. This CDR3 contains 13 residues. In DNA form, the CDR3 reads TGTGCCAGCAGCCCAACAAGTAATCAGCCCCAGCATTTT. Protein product: CASSPTSNQPQHF.

This rearrangement joins TRBV29-1 to TRBJ2-7; TRBD1 aligns across 7 bases. The V segment lost 4 bases and the J segment 2 bases; nucleotides outside the gene matches: 2. Germline V lookup: CDR1 SQVTM, CDR2 ANQGSEA. The CDR3 spans 12 residues. This chain's CDR3 is CSVVQGAYEQYF. Written as DNA, the CDR3 is TGCAGCGTTGTTCAGGGGGCCTACGAGCAGTACTTC.

The rearrangement links TRBV4-3 to TRBJ1-4; D not certain. CDR1 LGHNA and CDR2 YSLEER come from the germline V gene. V shed 3 bases and J shed 8 bases, with 10 bases lying between them. The CDR3 extends over 13 amino acids. CDR3 coding DNA: TGCGCCAGCAGCCACCTAGTTTGGGAAAAACTGTTTTTT. Protein product: CASSHLVWEKLFF.

V gene TRBV3-1 (or the pseudogene TRBV3-2) combines with J gene TRBJ2-2; the D is unclear. Germline lookup yields CDR1 LGHDT and CDR2 YNNKEL (reference sequence). Trimming cost V 3 bases and J 4 bases, with 3 bases left between them. The CDR3 length is 12 residues. CDR3 coding DNA: TGTGCCAGCAGCCACGTCACCGGGGAGCTGTTTTTT. It encodes CASSHVTGELFF.

The chain combines TRBV15 with TRBJ1-5, with 9 bases identical to TRBD1. This CDR3 is built from 16 residues. V lost 0 bases, J lost 7 bases, and 7 bases stayed unmatched. Per the germline V gene, CDR1 is LNHNV and CDR2 is YYDKDF (reference sequence). The CDR3 here is CATSREDRGLGQPQHF. The CDR3, as DNA: TGTGCCACCAGCAGAGAGGACAGGGGCCTAGGGCAGCCCCAGCATTTT.

The chain uses TRBV5-4 and TRBJ1-2, with D unclear. Looked up from germline, CDR1 is SGHNT and CDR2 is YYREEE (reference sequence). The CDR3 has 16 residues. Trimming left V 0 bases short and J 2 bases short, with 14 bases between. The CDR3 is CASSLEAGTRNYGYTF. The CDR3 DNA is TGTGCCAGCAGCTTGGAAGCGGGCACCCGAAACTATGGCTACACCTTC. The whole variable domain, remainder taken from reference TRBV5-4 and TRBJ1-2, is ETGVTQSPTHLIKTRGQQVTLRCSSQSGHNTVSWYQQALGQGPQFIFQYYREEENGRGNFPPRFSGLQFPNYSSELNVNALELDDSALYLCASSLEAGTRNYGYTFGSGTRLTVV.

The gene calls are TRBV6-6 and TRBJ1-2, with D possibly being TRBD1 (6 bases). V shed 6 bases and J shed 5 bases, with 10 bases lying between them. Germline V lookup: CDR1 MNHNY, CDR2 SVGAGI (reference sequence). This CDR3 contains 12 residues. The CDR3 DNA reads TGTGCCAGCAGATTACAGGGTTATGGCTACACCTTC. Residues: CASRLQGYGYTF.

The chain couples TRBV9 to TRBJ2-1; D gene uncertain. CDR1 is SGDLS and CDR2 is YYNGEE in the germline V gene. Trimming removed 0 bases at V and 7 bases at J, with 8 bases between. The CDR3 totals 13 residues. The CDR3 protein is CASSVEVRNEQFF. As DNA, the CDR3 is TGTGCCAGCAGCGTAGAGGTCAGGAATGAGCAGTTCTTC.

This clone is a singleton in its sample. J is TRBJ2-1 and V is TRBV27; D gene unclear. CDR1 is MNHEY, CDR2 SMNVEV, per germline (reference sequence). CDR3 length: 13 residues. The V end was cut by 8 bases, the J end by 4 bases, with 12 bases between. The CDR3 here is CASRLADYNEQFF. In DNA, the CDR3 is TGTGCCAGCCGCCTGGCGGATTACAATGAGCAGTTCTTC.

The chain employs TRBV5-1 and TRBJ2-1, with 7 bases identical to TRBD2. The CDR3 runs to 16 residues. V was clipped by 0 bases and J by 8 bases; unmatched bases: 11. Germline V lookup: CDR1 SGHRS, CDR2 YFSETQ. As DNA, the CDR3 is TGCGCCAGCAGCTTGGTGGTGGGAGGGCCTAGGGATGAGCAGTTCTTC. Its protein product is CASSLVVGGPRDEQFF. The full variable domain, completed using reference TRBV5-1 and TRBJ2-1, is KAGVTQTPRYLIKTRGQQVTLSCSPISGHRSVSWYQQTPGQGLQFLFEYFSETQRNKGNFPGRFSGRQFSNSRSEMNVSTLELGDSALYLCASSLVVGGPRDEQFFGPGTRLTVL.

The chain combines TRBV19 with TRBJ2-3, with D possibly TRBD2 on 6 matching bases. Germline V gives CDR1 LNHDA, CDR2 SQIVND (reference sequence). The germline V and J ends were trimmed by 4 bases and 0 bases, with 17 bases remaining between them. The CDR3 has 17 residues. The CDR3, as DNA: TGTGCCAGTAGTAACGGAGGTGGTAGCGGTAGCACAGATACGCAGTATTTT. It codes for CASSNGGGSGSTDTQYF.

This clone is a singleton in its sample. The chain uses TRBV29-1 and TRBJ1-3; no definite D call. The CDR3 runs to 16 residues. CDR1 is SQVTM, CDR2 ANQGSEA, per germline. The V end was cut by 0 bases, the J end by 4 bases, with 16 bases between. The CDR3, as DNA: TGCAGCGTTGAAGATCTTCTCGGGGAGGGAGGAAACACCATATATTTT. This gives the protein CSVEDLLGEGGNTIYF.

In this sample, this clone turned up once. The genes are TRBV15 and TRBJ1-1; a weak D match, TRBD1 (5 bases). Germline V gene data show CDR1 as LNHNV and CDR2 as YYDKDF (reference sequence). V was shortened by 9 bases and J by 2 bases, with 25 bases between the two germline ends. This CDR3 region has 17 residues. The CDR3 bases are TGTGCCACGACCCCTATTTCTCGGCAGGGTCCAAACACTGAAGCTTTCTTT. Protein sequence: CATTPISRQGPNTEAFF.

The chain carries TRBV4-1 and TRBJ1-4; 8 nucleotides agree with TRBD1. Germline V lookup: CDR1 MGHRA, CDR2 YSYEKL. CDR3 length equals 14 residues. V shed 2 bases, J shed 6 bases, and the junction held 2 bases outside the gene matches. The CDR3 sequence is CASSQTGGDEKLFF. Here the CDR3 DNA reads TGCGCCAGCAGCCAAACAGGGGGTGATGAAAAACTGTTTTTT.

The rearrangement joins TRBV6-5 to TRBJ1-6; 11 nucleotides agree with TRBD1. Germline V CDR1 and CDR2: MNHEY, SVGAGI. Germline trimming cut 0 bases from V and 10 bases from J; bases unmatched to any gene: 2. This CDR3 has 15 amino acids. CDR3 sequence reads: CASSYSWTGGSPLHF. Written as DNA, the CDR3 is TGTGCCAGCAGTTACTCCTGGACAGGGGGCTCACCCCTCCACTTT.

This rearrangement joins TRBV5-1 to TRBJ2-3; 7 positions match TRBD2. This CDR3 contains 15 residues. CDR1 and CDR2 from the germline V gene are SGHRS and YFSETQ. J lost 2 bases, V lost 4 bases, and 7 bases had no gene match. The CDR3 sequence: CASSQGAGLTDTQYF. The DNA for the CDR3 is TGCGCCAGCAGCCAAGGAGCGGGACTCACAGATACGCAGTATTTT.

The rearrangement joins TRBV5-1 to TRBJ2-7; TRBD2 aligns across 10 bases. This CDR3 has 16 residues. The germline gives CDR1 SGHRS, CDR2 YFSETQ. Losses at the gene ends were 9 bases for V and 2 bases for J; bases not matched to a gene: 14. The CDR3 protein is CATKEGVGLAAYEQYF. The CDR3 bases are TGCGCCACCAAAGAAGGAGTTGGACTAGCGGCCTACGAGCAGTACTTC.